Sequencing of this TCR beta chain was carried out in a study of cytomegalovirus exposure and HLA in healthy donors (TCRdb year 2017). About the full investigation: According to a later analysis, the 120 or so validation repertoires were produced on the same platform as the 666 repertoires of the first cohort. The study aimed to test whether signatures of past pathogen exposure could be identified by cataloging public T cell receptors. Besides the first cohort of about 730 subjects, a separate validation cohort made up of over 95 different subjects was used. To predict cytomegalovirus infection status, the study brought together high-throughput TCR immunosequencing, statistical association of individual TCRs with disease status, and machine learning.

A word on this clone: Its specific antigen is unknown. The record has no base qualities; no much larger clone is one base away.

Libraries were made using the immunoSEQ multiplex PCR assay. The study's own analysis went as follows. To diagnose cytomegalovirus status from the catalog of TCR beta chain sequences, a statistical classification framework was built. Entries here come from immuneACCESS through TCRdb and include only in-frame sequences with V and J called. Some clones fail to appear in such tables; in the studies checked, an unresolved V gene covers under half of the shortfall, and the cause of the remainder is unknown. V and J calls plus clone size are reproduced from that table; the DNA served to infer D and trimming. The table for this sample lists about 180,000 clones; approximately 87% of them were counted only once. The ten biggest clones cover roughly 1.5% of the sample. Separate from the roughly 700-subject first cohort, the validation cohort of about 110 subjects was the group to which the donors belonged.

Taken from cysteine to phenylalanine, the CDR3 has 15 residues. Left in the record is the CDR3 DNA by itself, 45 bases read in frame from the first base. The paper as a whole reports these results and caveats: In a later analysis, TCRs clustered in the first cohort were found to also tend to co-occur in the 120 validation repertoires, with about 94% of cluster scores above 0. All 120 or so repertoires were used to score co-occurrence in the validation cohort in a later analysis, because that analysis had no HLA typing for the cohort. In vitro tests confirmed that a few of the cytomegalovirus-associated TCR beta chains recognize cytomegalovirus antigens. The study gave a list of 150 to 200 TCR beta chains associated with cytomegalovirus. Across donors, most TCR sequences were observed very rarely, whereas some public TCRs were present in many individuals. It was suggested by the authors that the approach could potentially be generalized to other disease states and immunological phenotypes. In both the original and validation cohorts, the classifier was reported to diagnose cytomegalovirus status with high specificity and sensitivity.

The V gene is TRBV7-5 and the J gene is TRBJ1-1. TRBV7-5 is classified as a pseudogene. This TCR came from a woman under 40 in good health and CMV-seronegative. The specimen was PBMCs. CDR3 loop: CVRSLDAGGHTEAFF. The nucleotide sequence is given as TGTGTCAGAAGCTTAGATGCGGGGGGGCACACTGAAGCTTTCTTT.